This T cell receptor beta chain was recorded in a study of TIL therapy for anti-PD-1-resistant metastatic lung cancer (dated by TCRdb to about 2021). In terms of the full investigation: Before any PD-1/PD-L1 blockade was given, tumors were harvested, nivolumab was then administered, and patients who progressed went on to receive lymphodepletion, an infusion of expanded TIL, and IL-2. T cell receptor beta sequencing of tumor and peripheral blood was used to follow clonotypes across the tumor, the expanded TIL product and serial blood samples. Enrolled patients had a median age of roughly 50 years (range roughly 35-85) and a median tumor PD-L1 proportion score of 6% to 6.5%. Most of the cohort had lung adenocarcinoma, several tumors were EGFR-mutant and two were ALK-rearranged, and half of the patients were current or former smokers. A median non-synonymous tumor mutation burden of approximately 1.4 mutations per megabase was determined across the cohort by whole-exome sequencing.

The table lists this clone with a count of one. Its antigen is not yet known. It has no much larger one-base neighbor in the sample; base qualities were not kept. TCR beta CDR3 regions were amplified from genomic DNA with the immunoSEQ v3 hsTCRB kit using bias-controlled multiplex PCR. TCR libraries were sequenced on an Illumina NextSeq 500 to around 1.9 million read pairs for survey level or roughly 4.5-6 million for deep level. The source study handled its data this way. Clonality was reported by immunoSEQ Analyzer software, which also assigned V, D and J genes and filtered out non-productive sequences. Repertoires were compared by productive Simpson clonality and by the Morisita overlap index of productive TRB rearrangements between infused TIL and blood. For each clone in blood, the absolute clonotype count was estimated by multiplying the lymphocyte count by the CD3+ fraction and by the clone's productive frequency. TCRdb holds this immuneACCESS table with in-frame rearrangements only. Some clones are missing; in checked studies, unresolved V genes explain under half, and the rest has no known cause. From that table come the V and J calls and clone size; the DNA was used to work out D and trimming. This sample gives about 60,000 clones in total; around 86% of them show up just once. The top ten hold 2.5% to 3% of the sample.

The meaning of the sample's time point label: pre-treatment sample, taken before nivolumab and TIL therapy. A phase I trial run at two centers enrolled adults with stage 4 NSCLC between October 2017 and 2020. Samples came from a single-arm, open-label phase I trial of tumor-infiltrating lymphocyte therapy with nivolumab in advanced non-small cell lung cancer. Blood mononuclear cells were isolated from EDTA tubes by Ficoll gradient and were snap-frozen as pellets, and DNA was extracted with a Qiagen mini-prep kit. Sequences KGHSH (CDR1) and LQKENI (CDR2) are obtained from the germline V gene. The V end gives up 3 bases and the J end 8 bases, leaving 8 bases in the junction not matched to a gene. The CDR3 goes from the cysteine to the phenylalanine over 15 residues. Left in the record is the CDR3 DNA by itself, 45 bases read in frame from the first base. The research as a whole found: The study protocol defined all tumor marker inferences as exploratory. The baseline peripheral repertoire was partially replaced by infused TIL clonotypes, which then decayed over months, and persistence showed no apparent association with response. The cohort was highly selected, including more treatment-naive, never-smoker and oncogene-addicted patients than is typical, which limits generalizability.

Recombination connected TRBV18 to TRBJ2-3; TRBD1 matches 10 bases in the middle. This clonotype originated in a person between 25 and 79 years old with non-small cell lung cancer. The source was blood, collected at baseline. CDR3 region: CASSPTDRGRSTQYF. In nucleotide form, the sequence is TGTGCCAGCTCACCCACGGACAGGGGGAGAAGTACGCAGTATTTT.